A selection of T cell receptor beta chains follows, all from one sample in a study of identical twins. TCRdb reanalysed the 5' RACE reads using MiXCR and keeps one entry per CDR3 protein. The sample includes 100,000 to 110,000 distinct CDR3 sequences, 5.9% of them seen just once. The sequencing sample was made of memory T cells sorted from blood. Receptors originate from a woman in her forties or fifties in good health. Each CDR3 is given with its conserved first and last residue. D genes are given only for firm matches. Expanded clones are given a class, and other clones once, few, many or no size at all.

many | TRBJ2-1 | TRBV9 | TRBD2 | CASSVVGRATHNEQFF | TGTGCCAGCAGCGTAGTCGGGAGGGCAACCCACAATGAGCAGTTCTTC
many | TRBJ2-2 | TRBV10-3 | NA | CAISENTAVGKELFF | TGTGCCATCAGTGAAAACACGGCCGTGGGAAAGGAGCTGTTTTTT
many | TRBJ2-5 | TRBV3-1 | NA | CASSRDIETQYF | TGTGCCAGCAGCCGGGACATCGAGACCCAGTACTTC
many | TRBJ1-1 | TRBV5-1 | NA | CASSSGEGRTEAFF | TGCGCCAGCAGCTCGGGGGAGGGTAGGACTGAAGCTTTCTTT
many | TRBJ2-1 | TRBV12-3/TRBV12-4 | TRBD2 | CASSLFSGNEQFF | TGTGCCAGCAGTTTATTTAGCGGGAATGAGCAGTTCTTC
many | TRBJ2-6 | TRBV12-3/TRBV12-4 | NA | CASISSSGANVLTF | TGTGCCAGCATTTCGAGCTCTGGGGCCAACGTCCTGACTTTC
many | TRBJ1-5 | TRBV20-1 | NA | CSARDPDPYQPQHF | TGCAGTGCTAGAGATCCCGATCCTTATCAGCCCCAGCATTTT
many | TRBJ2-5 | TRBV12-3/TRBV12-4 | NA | CASSFGEGTQYF | TGTGCCAGCAGTTTTGGGGAAGGGACCCAGTACTTC
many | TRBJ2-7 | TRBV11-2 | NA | CASGSGSSYEQYF | TGTGCCAGTGGGAGTGGGTCCTCCTACGAGCAGTACTTC
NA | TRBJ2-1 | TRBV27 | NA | CASSLSGVGSGSYNEQFF | TGTGCCAGCAGTTTATCGGGGGTAGGCAGCGGCTCCTACAATGAGCAGTTCTTC
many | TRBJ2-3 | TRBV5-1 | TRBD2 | CASSWTSGTDTQYF | TGCGCCAGCAGCTGGACTAGCGGGACAGATACGCAGTATTTT
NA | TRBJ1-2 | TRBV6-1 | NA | CASSERDFYGYTF | TGTGCCAGCAGTGAGCGCGACTTCTATGGCTACACCTTC
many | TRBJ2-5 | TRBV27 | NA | CASSFQGQGTQYF | TGTGCCAGCAGTTTTCAGGGCCAAGGGACCCAGTACTTC
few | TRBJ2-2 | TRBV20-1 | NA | CSASTGTGELFF | TGCAGTGCTTCTACAGGGACCGGGGAGCTGTTTTTT
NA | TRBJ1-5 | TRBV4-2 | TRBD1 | CASSQDPRTGGANQPQHF | TGTGCCAGCAGCCAAGACCCGAGGACAGGGGGCGCGAATCAGCCCCAGCATTTT
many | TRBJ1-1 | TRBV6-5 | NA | CASSDSGTRNTEAFF | TGTGCCAGCAGTGACTCCGGGACAAGGAACACTGAAGCTTTCTTT
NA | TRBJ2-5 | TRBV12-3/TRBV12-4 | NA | CASSLVREETQYF | TGTGCCAGCAGTTTGGTCAGGGAAGAGACCCAGTACTTC
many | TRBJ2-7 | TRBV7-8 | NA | CASSPDFYEQYF | TGTGCCAGCAGCCCGGACTTCTACGAGCAGTACTTC
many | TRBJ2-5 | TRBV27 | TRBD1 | CASSPDRGNWGTQYF | TGTGCCAGCAGTCCTGACAGGGGGAATTGGGGGACCCAGTACTTC
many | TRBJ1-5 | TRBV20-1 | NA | CSAGYRDGSNQPQHF | TGCAGTGCGGGGTACCGGGACGGTAGCAATCAGCCCCAGCATTTT
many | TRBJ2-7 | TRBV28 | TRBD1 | CASWDRGYEQYF | TGTGCCAGCTGGGACAGGGGCTACGAGCAGTACTTC
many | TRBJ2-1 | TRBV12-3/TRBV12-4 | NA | CATSRGGNEQFF | TGTGCCACCTCGAGGGGTGGCAATGAGCAGTTCTTC
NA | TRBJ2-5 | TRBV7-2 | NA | CASSSRFREIETQYF | TGTGCCAGCAGCTCTCGTTTTCGGGAGATTGAGACCCAGTACTTC
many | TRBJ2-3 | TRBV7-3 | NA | CASSFGTRTTDTQYF | TGTGCCAGCAGCTTCGGGACACGTACCACAGATACGCAGTATTTT
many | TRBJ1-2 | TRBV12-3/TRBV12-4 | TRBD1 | CASSPGQLYGYTF | TGTGCCAGCAGTCCGGGACAGCTCTATGGCTACACCTTC
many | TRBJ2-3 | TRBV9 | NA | CASKPDLNTDTQYF | TGTGCCAGCAAACCCGATCTTAACACAGATACGCAGTATTTT
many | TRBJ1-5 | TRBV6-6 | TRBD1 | CASTDRAGQPQHF | TGTGCCAGCACCGACAGGGCGGGGCAGCCCCAGCATTTT
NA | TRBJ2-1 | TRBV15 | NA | CATSRDGGTFNEQFF | TGTGCCACCAGCAGAGATGGGGGGACCTTCAATGAGCAGTTCTTC
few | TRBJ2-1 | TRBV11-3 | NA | CASSFAGFSYNEQFF | TGTGCCAGCAGCTTTGCAGGGTTTTCCTACAATGAGCAGTTCTTC
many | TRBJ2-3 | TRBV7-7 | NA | CASSLFYTDTQYF | TGTGCTAGCAGCTTATTTTACACAGATACGCAGTATTTT
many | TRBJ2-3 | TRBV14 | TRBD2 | CASTPLLAGVSDTQYF | TGTGCCAGCACCCCCTTACTAGCGGGAGTCTCAGATACGCAGTATTTT
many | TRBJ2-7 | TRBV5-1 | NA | CASSLSGTSYEQYF | TGCGCCAGCAGCTTGTCGGGCACCTCCTACGAGCAGTACTTC
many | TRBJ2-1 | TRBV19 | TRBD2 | CASRVTSGSSDEQFF | TGTGCCAGTAGGGTTACTAGCGGGAGTTCGGATGAGCAGTTCTTC
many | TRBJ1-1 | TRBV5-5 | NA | CASSFILNTEAFF | TGTGCCAGCAGCTTTATCCTGAACACTGAAGCTTTCTTT
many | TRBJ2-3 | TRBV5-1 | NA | CASSRGDGDTQYF | TGCGCCAGCAGCCGGGGAGACGGAGATACGCAGTATTTT
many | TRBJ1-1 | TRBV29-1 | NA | CSGLNTEAFF | TGCAGCGGCCTGAACACTGAAGCTTTCTTT
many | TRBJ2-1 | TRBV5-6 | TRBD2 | CASSRPRGGSGNNEQFF | TGTGCCAGCAGCCGCCCACGGGGGGGTAGCGGAAACAATGAGCAGTTCTTC
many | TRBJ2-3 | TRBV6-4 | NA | CASSESGQLTETQYF | TGTGCCAGCAGTGAAAGTGGGCAGCTCACAGAGACGCAGTATTTT
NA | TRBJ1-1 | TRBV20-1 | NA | CSARLGATNTEAFF | TGCAGTGCGCGACTGGGGGCCACGAACACTGAAGCTTTCTTT
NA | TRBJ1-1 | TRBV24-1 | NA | CATSGGTSEAFF | TGTGCCACCAGTGGAGGGACTTCTGAAGCTTTCTTT
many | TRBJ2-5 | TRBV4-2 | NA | CASSQSPGKTQYF | TGTGCCAGCAGCCAATCACCGGGAAAGACCCAGTACTTC
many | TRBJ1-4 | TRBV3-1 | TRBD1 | CASSEQGFNEKLFF | TGTGCCAGCAGTGAACAGGGGTTTAATGAAAAACTGTTTTTT
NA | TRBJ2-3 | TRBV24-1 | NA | CATSEPPTDTQYF | TGTGCCACCAGTGAGCCACCAACAGATACGCAGTATTTT
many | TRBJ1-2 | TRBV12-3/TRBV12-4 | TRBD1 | CASSSHLTGGIGYTF | TGTGCCAGCAGTTCCCACCTGACAGGGGGCATTGGCTACACCTTC
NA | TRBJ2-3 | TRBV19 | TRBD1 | CASNMGQGSTDTQYF | TGTGCCAGTAACATGGGACAGGGAAGCACAGATACGCAGTATTTT
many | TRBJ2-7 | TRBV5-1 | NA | CASTEDSSLSYEQYF | TGCGCCAGCACTGAGGACAGTTCCCTTTCCTACGAGCAGTACTTC
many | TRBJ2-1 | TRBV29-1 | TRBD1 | CSGGQAEQFF | TGCAGCGGCGGACAGGCCGAGCAGTTCTTC
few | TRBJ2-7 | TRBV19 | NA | CASSIEGRGLEQYF | TGTGCCAGTAGTATAGAGGGTAGAGGTCTCGAGCAGTACTTC
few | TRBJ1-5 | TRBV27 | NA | CASRAADYYSNQPQHF | TGTGCCAGCAGAGCGGCGGACTATTATAGCAATCAGCCCCAGCATTTT
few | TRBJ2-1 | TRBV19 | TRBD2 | CASSSSGRGNEQFF | TGTGCCAGTAGCTCTAGCGGGAGGGGCAATGAGCAGTTCTTC
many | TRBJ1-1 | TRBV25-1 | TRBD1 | CASHPGTGKAFF | TGTGCCAGTCACCCCGGGACAGGGAAGGCTTTCTTT
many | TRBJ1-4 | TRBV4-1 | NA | CASSQPIFRANEKLFF | TGCGCCAGCAGCCAACCTATTTTCAGAGCCAATGAAAAACTGTTTTTT